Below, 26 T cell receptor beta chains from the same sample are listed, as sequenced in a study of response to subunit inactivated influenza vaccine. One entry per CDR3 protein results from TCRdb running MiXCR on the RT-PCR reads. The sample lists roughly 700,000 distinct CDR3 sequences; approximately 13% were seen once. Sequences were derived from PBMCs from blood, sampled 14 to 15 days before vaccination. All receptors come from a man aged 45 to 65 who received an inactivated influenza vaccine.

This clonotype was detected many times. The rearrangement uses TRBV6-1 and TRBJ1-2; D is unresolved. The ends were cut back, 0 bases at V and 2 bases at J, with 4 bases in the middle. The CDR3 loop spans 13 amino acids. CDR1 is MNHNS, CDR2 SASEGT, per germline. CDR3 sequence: CASSEAGNYGYTF. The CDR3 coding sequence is TGTGCCAGCAGTGAAGCAGGGAACTATGGCTACACCTTC.

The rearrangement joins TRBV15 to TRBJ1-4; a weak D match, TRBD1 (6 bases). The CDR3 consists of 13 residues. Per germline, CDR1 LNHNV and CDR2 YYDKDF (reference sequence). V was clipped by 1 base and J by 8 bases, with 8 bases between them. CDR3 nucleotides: TGTGCCACCAGCAGAGCAGGGGACGAAAAACTGTTTTTT. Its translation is CATSRAGDEKLFF. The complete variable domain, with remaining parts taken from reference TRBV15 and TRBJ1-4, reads DAMVIQNPRYQVTQFGKPVTLSCSQTLNHNVMYWYQQKSSQAPKLLFHYYDKDFNNEADTPDNFQSRRPNTSFCFLDIRSPGLGDTAMYLCATSRAGDEKLFFGSGTQLSVL.

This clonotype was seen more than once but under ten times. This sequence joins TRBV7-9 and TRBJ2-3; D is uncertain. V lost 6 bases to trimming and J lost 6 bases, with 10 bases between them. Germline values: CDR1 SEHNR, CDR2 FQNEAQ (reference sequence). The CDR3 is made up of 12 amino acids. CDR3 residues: CASRRSGDTQYF. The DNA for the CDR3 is TGTGCCAGCAGACGTAGTGGGGATACGCAGTATTTT.

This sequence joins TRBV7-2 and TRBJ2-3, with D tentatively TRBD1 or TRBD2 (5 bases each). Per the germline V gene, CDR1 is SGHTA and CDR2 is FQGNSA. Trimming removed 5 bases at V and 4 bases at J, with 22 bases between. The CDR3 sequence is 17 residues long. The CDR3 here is CASSDSLAPKGPDTQYF. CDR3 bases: TGTGCCAGCAGCGACAGCCTAGCCCCCAAGGGGCCAGATACGCAGTATTTT. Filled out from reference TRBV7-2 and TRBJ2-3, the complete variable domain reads GAGVSQSPSNKVTEKGKDVELRCDPISGHTALYWYRQSLGQGLEFLIYFQGNSAPDKSGLPSDRFSAERTGGSVSTLTIQRTQQEDSAVYLCASSDSLAPKGPDTQYFGPGTRLTVL.

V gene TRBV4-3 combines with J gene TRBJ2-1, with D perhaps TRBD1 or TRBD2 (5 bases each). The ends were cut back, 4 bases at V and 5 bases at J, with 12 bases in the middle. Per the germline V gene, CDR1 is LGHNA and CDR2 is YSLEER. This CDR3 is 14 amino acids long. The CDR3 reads CASSRRDGNNEQFF. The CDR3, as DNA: TGCGCCAGCAGCCGCCGGGACGGCAACAATGAGCAGTTCTTC.

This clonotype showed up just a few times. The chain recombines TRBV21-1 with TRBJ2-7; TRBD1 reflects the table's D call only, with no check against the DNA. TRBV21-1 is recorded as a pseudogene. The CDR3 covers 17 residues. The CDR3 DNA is TGTGCCAGCAGAGGGACAGGGAGTAATTCTTCTTTCTACGAGCAGTACTTC. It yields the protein CASRGTGSNSSFYEQYF.

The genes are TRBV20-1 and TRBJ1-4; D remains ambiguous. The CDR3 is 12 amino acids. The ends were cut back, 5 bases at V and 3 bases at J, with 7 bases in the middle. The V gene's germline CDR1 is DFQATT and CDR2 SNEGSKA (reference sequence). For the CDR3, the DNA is TGCAGTGCTCAGAGGCCTAATGAAAAACTGTTTTTT. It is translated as CSAQRPNEKLFF.

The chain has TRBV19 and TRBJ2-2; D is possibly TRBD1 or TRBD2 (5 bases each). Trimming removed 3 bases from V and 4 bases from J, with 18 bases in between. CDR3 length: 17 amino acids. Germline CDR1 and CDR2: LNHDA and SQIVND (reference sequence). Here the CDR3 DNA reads TGTGCCAGTAGTATCCAGGTGCGCGAGGGGAGCACCGGGGAGCTGTTTTTT. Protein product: CASSIQVREGSTGELFF.

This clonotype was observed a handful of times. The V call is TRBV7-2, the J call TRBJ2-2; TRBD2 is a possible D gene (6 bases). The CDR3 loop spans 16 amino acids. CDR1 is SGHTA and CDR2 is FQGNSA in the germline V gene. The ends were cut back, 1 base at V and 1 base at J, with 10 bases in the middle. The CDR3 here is CASSLGGSGNTGELFF. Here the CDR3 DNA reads TGTGCCAGCAGCTTAGGAGGTAGCGGGAACACCGGGGAGCTGTTTTTT.

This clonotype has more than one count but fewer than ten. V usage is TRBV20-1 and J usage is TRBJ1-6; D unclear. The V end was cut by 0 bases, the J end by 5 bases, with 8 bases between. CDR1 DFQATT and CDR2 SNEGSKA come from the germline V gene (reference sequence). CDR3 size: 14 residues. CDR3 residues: CSARDRLNNSPLHF. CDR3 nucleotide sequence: TGCAGTGCTAGAGATCGACTGAATAATTCACCCCTCCACTTT.

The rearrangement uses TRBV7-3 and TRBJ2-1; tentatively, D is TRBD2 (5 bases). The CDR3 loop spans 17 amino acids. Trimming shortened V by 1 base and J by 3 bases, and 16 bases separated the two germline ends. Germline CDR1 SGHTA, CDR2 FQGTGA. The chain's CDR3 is CASSLRASSPIYNEQFF. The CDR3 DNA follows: TGTGCCAGCAGCTTAAGGGCGTCTAGCCCCATCTACAATGAGCAGTTCTTC.

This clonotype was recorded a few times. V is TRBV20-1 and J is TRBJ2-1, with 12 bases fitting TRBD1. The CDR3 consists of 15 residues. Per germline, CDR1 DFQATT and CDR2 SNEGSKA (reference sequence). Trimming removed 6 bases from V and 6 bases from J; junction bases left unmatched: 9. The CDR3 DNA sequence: TGCAGTGCCTATGATCCGGGACAGGGGGCCAATGAGCAGTTCTTC. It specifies CSAYDPGQGANEQFF.

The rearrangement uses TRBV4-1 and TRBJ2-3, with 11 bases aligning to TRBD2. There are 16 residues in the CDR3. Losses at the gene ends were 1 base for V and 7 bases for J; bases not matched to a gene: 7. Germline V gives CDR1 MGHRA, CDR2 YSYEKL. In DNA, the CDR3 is TGCGCCAGCAGCCAAGCATTAGCGGGAGGGCCGAATACGCAGTATTTT. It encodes CASSQALAGGPNTQYF.

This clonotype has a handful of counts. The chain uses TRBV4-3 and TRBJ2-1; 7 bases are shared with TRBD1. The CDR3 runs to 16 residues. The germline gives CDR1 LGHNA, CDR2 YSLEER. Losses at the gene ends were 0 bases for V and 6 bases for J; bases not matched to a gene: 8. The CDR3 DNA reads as TGCGCCAGCAGCCAAGATAGGACTGCAGGGGGCAATGAGCAGTTCTTC. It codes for CASSQDRTAGGNEQFF.

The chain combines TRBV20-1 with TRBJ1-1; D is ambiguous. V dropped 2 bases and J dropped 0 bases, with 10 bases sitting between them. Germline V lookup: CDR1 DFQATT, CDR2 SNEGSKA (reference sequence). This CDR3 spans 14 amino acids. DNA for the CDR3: TGCAGTGCTAGATTTAGTGGTATGAACACTGAAGCTTTCTTT. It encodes CSARFSGMNTEAFF.

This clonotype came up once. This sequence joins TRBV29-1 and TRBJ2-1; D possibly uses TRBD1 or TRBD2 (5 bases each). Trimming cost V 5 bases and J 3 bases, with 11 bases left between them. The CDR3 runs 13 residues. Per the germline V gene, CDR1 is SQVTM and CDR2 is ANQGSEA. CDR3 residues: CSVKGTGYNEQFF. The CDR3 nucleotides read TGCAGCGTTAAAGGGACGGGCTACAATGAGCAGTTCTTC.

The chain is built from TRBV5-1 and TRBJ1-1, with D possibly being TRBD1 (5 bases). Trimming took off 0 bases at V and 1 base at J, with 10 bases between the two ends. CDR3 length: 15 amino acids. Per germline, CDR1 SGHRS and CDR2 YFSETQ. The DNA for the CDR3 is TGCGCCAGCAGCTTGGTTCCAGGGACGAACACTGAAGCTTTCTTT. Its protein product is CASSLVPGTNTEAFF.

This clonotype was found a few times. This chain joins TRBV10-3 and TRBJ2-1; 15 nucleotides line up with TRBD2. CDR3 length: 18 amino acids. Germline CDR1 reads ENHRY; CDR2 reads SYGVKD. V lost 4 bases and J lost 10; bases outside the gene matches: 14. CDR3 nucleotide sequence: TGTGCCATCAGTGGGGGACTAGCGGGGGGCCGGGCCCCTTCAGAGCAGTTCTTC. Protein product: CAISGGLAGGRAPSEQFF.

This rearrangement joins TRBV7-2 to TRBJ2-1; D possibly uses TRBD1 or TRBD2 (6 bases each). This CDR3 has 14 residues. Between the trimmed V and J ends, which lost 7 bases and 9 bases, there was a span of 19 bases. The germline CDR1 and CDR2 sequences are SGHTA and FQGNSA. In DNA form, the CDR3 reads TGTGCCAGCACCCCACCGAGGGGGGCGGGTGAGCAGTTCTTC. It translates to CASTPPRGAGEQFF.

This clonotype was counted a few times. CDR3 coding DNA: TGTGCCAGCAGCTTAGGGGGGGGCGCTTTTTACGAGCAGTACTTC. Encoded protein: CASSLGGGAFYEQYF. This sequence joins TRBV7-2 and TRBJ2-7; possibly TRBD2 for D (7 bases). V dropped 1 base and J dropped 4 bases, with 14 bases sitting between them. The CDR3 has 15 residues. CDR1 and CDR2 from the germline V gene are SGHTA and FQGNSA.

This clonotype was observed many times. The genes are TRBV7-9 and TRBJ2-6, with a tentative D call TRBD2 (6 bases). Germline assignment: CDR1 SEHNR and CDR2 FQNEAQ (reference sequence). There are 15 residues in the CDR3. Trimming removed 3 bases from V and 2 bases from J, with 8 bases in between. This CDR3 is CASSLGGTGANVLTF. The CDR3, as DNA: TGTGCCAGCAGCTTGGGGGGTACTGGGGCCAACGTCCTGACTTTC.

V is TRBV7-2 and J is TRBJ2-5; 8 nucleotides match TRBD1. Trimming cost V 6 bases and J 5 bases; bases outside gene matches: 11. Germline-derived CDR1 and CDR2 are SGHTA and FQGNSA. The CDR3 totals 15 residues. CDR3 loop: CASRARGQGSETQYF. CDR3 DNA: TGTGCCAGCAGAGCAAGAGGACAGGGCAGTGAGACCCAGTACTTC.

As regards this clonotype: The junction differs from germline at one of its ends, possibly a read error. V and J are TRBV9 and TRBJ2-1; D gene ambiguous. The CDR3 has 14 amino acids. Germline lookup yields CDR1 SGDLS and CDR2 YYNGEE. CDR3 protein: CASSVASLGGEQLF. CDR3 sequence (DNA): TGTGCCAGCAGCGTGGCATCGTTAGGCGGTGAGCAGTTATTC.

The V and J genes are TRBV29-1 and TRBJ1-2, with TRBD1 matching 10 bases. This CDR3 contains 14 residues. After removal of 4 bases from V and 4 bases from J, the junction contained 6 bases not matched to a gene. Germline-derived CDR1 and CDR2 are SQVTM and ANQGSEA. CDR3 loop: CSVAGTGATYGYTF. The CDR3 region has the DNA TGCAGCGTTGCGGGGACAGGGGCGACCTATGGCTACACCTTC.

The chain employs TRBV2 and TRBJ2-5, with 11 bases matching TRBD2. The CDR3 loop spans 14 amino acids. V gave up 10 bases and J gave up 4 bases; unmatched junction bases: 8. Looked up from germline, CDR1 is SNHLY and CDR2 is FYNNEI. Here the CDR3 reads CATRVAGGGETQYF. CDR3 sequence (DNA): TGTGCCACCCGGGTAGCGGGAGGGGGAGAGACCCAGTACTTC.

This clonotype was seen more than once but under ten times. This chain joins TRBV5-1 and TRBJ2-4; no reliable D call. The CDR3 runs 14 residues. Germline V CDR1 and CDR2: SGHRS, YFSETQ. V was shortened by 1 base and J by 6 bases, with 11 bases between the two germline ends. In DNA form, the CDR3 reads TGCGCCAGCAGCTTGACCGGGCCAGGAAACATTCAGTACTTC. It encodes CASSLTGPGNIQYF.